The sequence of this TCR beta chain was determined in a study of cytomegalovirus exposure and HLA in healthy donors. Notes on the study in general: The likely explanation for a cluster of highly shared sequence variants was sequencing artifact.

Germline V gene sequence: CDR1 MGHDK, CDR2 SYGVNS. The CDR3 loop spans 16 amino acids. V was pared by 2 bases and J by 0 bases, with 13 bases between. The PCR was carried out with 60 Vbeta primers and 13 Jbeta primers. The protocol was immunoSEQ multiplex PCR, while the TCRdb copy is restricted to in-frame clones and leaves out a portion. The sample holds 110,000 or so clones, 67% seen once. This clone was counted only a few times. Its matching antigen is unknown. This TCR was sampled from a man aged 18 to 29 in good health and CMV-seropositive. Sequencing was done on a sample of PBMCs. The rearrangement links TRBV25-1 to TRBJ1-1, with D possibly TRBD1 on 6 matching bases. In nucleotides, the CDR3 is TGTGCCAGCAGTGAACCCGGGACATCTATGAACACTGAAGCTTTCTTT. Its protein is CASSEPGTSMNTEAFF.